This T cell receptor beta chain was captured by sequencing in a study of blood T cell repertoires in COVID-19. Per the original data handling: Quantification of nucleated cells was approximated via reference gene primer amplification. Measured with immunoSEQ multiplex PCR; TCRdb has only the in-frame clones, and not every one. That table supplies the V and J calls and clone size; D and trimming were determined from the DNA. The sample records 150,000 to 200,000 clones, roughly nine tenths being singletons. Germline-derived CDR1 and CDR2 are SEHNR and FQNEAQ (reference sequence). Losses at the gene ends were 6 bases for V and 7 bases for J; bases not matched to a gene: 7. The CDR3 runs to 15 residues. In Seattle, patients joined the study during active infection and were tracked longitudinally.

The sequence was collected from a woman aged 60-70 years with COVID-19, enrolled during active disease. Sequencing input: peripheral blood. V gene TRBV7-9 combines with J gene TRBJ1-4; 11 positions agree with TRBD1. DNA of the CDR3: TGTGCCAGCAGTACCGGGACAGGGGGGAGTGAAAAACTGTTTTTT. Amino acid sequence: CASSTGTGGSEKLFF.